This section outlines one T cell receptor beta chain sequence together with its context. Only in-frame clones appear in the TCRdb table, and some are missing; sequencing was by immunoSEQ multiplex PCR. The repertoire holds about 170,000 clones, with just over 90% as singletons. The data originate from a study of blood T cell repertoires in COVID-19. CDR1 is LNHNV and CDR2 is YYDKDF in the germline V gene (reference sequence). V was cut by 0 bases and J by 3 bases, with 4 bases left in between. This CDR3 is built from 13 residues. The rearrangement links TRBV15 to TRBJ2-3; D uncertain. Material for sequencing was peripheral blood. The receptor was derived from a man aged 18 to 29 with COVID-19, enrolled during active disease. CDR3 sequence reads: CATSRDQTDTQYF. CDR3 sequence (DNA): TGTGCCACCAGCAGAGATCAGACAGATACGCAGTATTTT.